A selection of T cell receptor beta chains follows, all from one sample in a study of T cell repertoires in cytomegalovirus infection. In TCRdb, the reads were re-called with MiXCR into one record per CDR3 protein. The table includes about 700,000 distinct CDR3 sequences, around 31% detected once. These receptors are not linked to any known antigen. Sequenced here: cultured PBMCs, sampled from culture after CMV antigen stimulation. The origin of the receptors is a human donor in good health (CMV status not recorded). Some clones in this sample may be carry-over from other donors' samples. The CDR3 runs from the conserved cysteine through the conserved F or W. D genes are given only for firm matches. Size is omitted from some rows. Given values are once, few, many or a class for expanded clones.

J,V,D,size,CDR3,DNA
TRBJ1-6,TRBV7-9,.,few,CASRADQASPLHF,TGTGCCAGCAGGGCAGACCAAGCTTCACCCCTCCACTTT
TRBJ1-4,TRBV15,TRBD1,few,CATSRGTGVGKLFF,TGTGCCACCAGCAGAGGGACAGGGGTTGGAAAACTGTTTTTT
TRBJ2-7,TRBV7-2,TRBD2,many,CASSLAREVYEQYF,TGTGCCAGCAGCTTAGCGCGGGAGGTCTACGAGCAGTACTTC
TRBJ2-1,TRBV6-6,TRBD2,.,CASSYSASQGGSSYNEQFF,TGTGCCAGCAGTTACTCGGCCTCCCAGGGCGGGAGCTCCTACAATGAGCAGTTCTTC
TRBJ1-4,TRBV19,.,.,CASSSQTRPGGEKLFF,TGTGCCAGTAGTTCCCAGACCCGTCCTGGGGGAGAAAAACTGTTTTTT
TRBJ1-3,TRBV18,.,few,CASSPQGHHSGNTIYF,TGTGCCAGCTCACCCCAAGGACACCACTCTGGAAACACCATATATTTT
TRBJ2-3,TRBV20-1,.,.,CSGGIRRFTDTQYF,TGCAGTGGAGGCATTCGCCGTTTCACAGATACGCAGTATTTT
TRBJ1-2,TRBV10-3,.,once,CAITKGPGGYTF,TGTGCCATCACCAAGGGGCCGGGAGGCTACACCTTC
TRBJ1-6,TRBV6-5,.,few,CAGWGARNSPLHF,TGTGCCGGATGGGGGGCGCGGAATTCACCCCTCCACTTT
TRBJ2-3,TRBV12-3/TRBV12-4,TRBD1,few,CASSRTGMADTQYF,TGTGCCAGCAGTCGGACAGGGATGGCAGATACGCAGTATTTT
TRBJ2-2,TRBV6-2/TRBV6-3,TRBD2,.,CASSPRWSGGNTGELFF,TGTGCCAGCAGCCCCCGTTGGAGCGGGGGGAACACCGGGGAGCTGTTTTTT
TRBJ1-5,TRBV4-1,.,few,CASSQDMNQPQHF,TGCGCCAGCAGCCAAGATATGAATCAGCCCCAGCATTTT
TRBJ2-2,TRBV18,.,.,CASSPLQGGTGELFF,TGTGCCAGCTCACCGCTACAGGGCGGAACCGGGGAGCTGTTTTTT
TRBJ1-1,TRBV7-2,.,many,CASSLFGVNTEAFF,TGTGCCAGCAGCTTATTCGGGGTGAACACTGAAGCTTTCTTT
TRBJ2-3,TRBV2,.,few,CASTTSWDTTDTQYF,TGTGCCAGCACCACAAGCTGGGACACCACAGATACGCAGTATTTT
TRBJ1-1,TRBV5-5,.,many,CASSPFGGGTEAFF,TGTGCCAGCAGCCCTTTTGGGGGAGGGACTGAAGCTTTCTTT
TRBJ2-7,TRBV18,TRBD1,.,CASSRDLNGQGATQYF,TGTGCCAGCTCACGGGACCTTAACGGACAGGGGGCGACGCAGTACTTC
TRBJ2-3,TRBV18,.,.,CASSPRGAATDTQYF,TGTGCCAGCTCACCACGAGGGGCGGCCACAGATACGCAGTATTTT